Listed here is a single TCR beta chain. This specimen belongs to a study of T cells after posttransplantation cyclophosphamide. The CDR3 contains 16 residues. Trimming left V 4 bases short and J 2 bases short, with 14 bases between. Germline CDR1 reads MGHRA; CDR2 reads YSYEKL. Assay: immunoSEQ multiplex PCR; the TCRdb copy retains only in-frame clones and omits some. The sample holds tens of thousands of clones, approximately 71% seen once. The sample comprised memory CD4+ T cells sorted from PBMCs. J is TRBJ2-2 and V is TRBV4-1; D may be TRBD1 (6 bases). The sequence was collected from a woman aged 55-69 years in good health, CMV-negative, and a related stem cell transplant donor. The CDR3 is CASSPSGQSNTGELFF. The CDR3 DNA sequence: TGCGCCAGCAGCCCGTCGGGACAAAGCAACACCGGGGAGCTGTTTTTT.